What follows are 30 T cell receptor beta chains derived from one specimen sequenced in a study of OX40 agonist ivuxolimab in advanced cancers. The protocol was immunoSEQ multiplex PCR, while the TCRdb copy is restricted to in-frame clones and leaves out a portion. The sample gives tens of thousands of clones, 70% to 90% of which show up once; 0.3% to 0.45% is in the top ten. The specimen was CD4+ or CD8+ T cells sorted from blood, collected in a trial of the OX40 agonist ivuxolimab. Receptors were obtained from an adult with an advanced solid tumor such as melanoma, head and neck, liver or kidney cancer.

In regard to this clone: Germline and junction disagree at one end, which may indicate a read error. Additional DNA sequences in this sample encode the identical CDR3. The chain recombines TRBV5-1 with TRBJ1-3; 10 bases are a match to TRBD1. Germline CDR1 SGHRS, CDR2 YFSETQ. The CDR3 spans 16 residues. The CDR3 region has the DNA TGCGCCAGCAGCGGCCCTTTTGGACAGGGGGGAAACACTATATATTTT. Translated: CASSGPFGQGGNTIYF.

The chain couples TRBV15 to TRBJ1-2, with a possible D match to TRBD1 (5 bases). Germline loops: CDR1 LNHNV, CDR2 YYDKDF (reference sequence). V lost 2 bases, J lost 6 bases, and 13 bases lay in between. This CDR3 is built from 14 residues. This CDR3 reads CATSRTPAGDGYTF. The DNA of the CDR3 is TGTGCCACCAGCAGAACACCCGCGGGGGATGGCTACACCTTC. Full variable domain (rest looked up from reference TRBV15 and TRBJ1-2): DAMVIQNPRYQVTQFGKPVTLSCSQTLNHNVMYWYQQKSSQAPKLLFHYYDKDFNNEADTPDNFQSRRPNTSFCFLDIRSPGLGDTAMYLCATSRTPAGDGYTFGSGTRLTVV.

This clone is a singleton in its sample. The gene calls are TRBV2 and TRBJ2-7; D might be TRBD1 (5 bases). CDR3 size: 16 residues. The V end lost 8 bases, the J end lost 5 bases, and 25 bases lay between the germline ends. Germline V lookup: CDR1 SNHLY, CDR2 FYNNEI. CDR3 in amino acids: CASSFRALAIGDEQYF. The CDR3 region has the DNA TGTGCCAGCTCTTTCAGGGCCCTGGCGATAGGGGACGAGCAGTACTTC.

This sequence joins TRBV7-2 and TRBJ2-1; 11 bases are a match to TRBD2. The CDR3 is 14 residues long. V lost 4 bases and J lost 8; bases outside the gene matches: 4. Germline-derived CDR1 and CDR2 are SGHTA and FQGNSA. The CDR3 bases are TGTGCCAGCAGCTCTAGCGGGGGGCGGGATGAGCAGTTCTTC. This translates into CASSSSGGRDEQFF.

The V gene is TRBV7-9, the J gene TRBJ1-1, with a weak D call TRBD1 (6 bases). V lost 1 base, J lost 2 bases, and 8 bases lay in between. CDR1 is SEHNR and CDR2 is FQNEAQ in the germline V gene (reference sequence). The CDR3 runs 14 residues. The CDR3 DNA follows: TGTGCCAGCAGCTTAGGGACAGTAAACACTGAAGCTTTCTTT. Protein product: CASSLGTVNTEAFF.

This sequence joins TRBV14 and TRBJ1-2; no definite D call. The CDR3 contains 15 residues. Trimming removed 3 bases at V and 2 bases at J, with 13 bases between. From germline, CDR1 is SGHDN and CDR2 FVKESK. The CDR3 DNA reads as TGTGCCAGCAGCCAGTACATGGCGCAAAACTATGGCTACACCTTC. The encoded protein is CASSQYMAQNYGYTF.

The chain recombines TRBV10-2 with TRBJ2-1, with 7 bases identical to TRBD1. Looked up from germline, CDR1 is WSHSY and CDR2 is SAAADI. CDR3 length: 14 amino acids. The V gene end was trimmed by 7 bases and the J gene end by 4 bases; junction bases not matched to a gene: 7. This CDR3 is CASKPWDSYNEQFF. DNA for the CDR3: TGCGCCAGCAAGCCGTGGGACAGTTACAATGAGCAGTTCTTC.

This clone was seen a few times. V and J are TRBV4-3 and TRBJ2-2, with D possibly TRBD2 on 6 matching bases. Trimming took 0 bases from V and 8 from J, leaving 13 bases between them. The germline V gene encodes CDR1 LGHNA and CDR2 YSLEER. The CDR3 extends over 15 amino acids. The CDR3 loop reads CASSQDGRAGGELFF. For the CDR3, the DNA is TGCGCCAGCAGCCAAGATGGCAGGGCGGGGGGGGAGCTGTTTTTT.

In its sample, this clone was seen once. The rearrangement links TRBV5-1 to TRBJ2-1; 7 bases match TRBD2. The germline gives CDR1 SGHRS, CDR2 YFSETQ. The CDR3 totals 15 residues. Trimming took 0 bases from V and 5 from J; bases not matched to a gene: 5. CDR3 protein: CASSLVSSGNNEQFF. The CDR3 bases are TGCGCCAGCAGCTTGGTGTCTAGCGGTAACAATGAGCAGTTCTTC.

The chain uses TRBV19 and TRBJ1-1; D gene ambiguous. The CDR3 spans 14 residues. Trimming removed 5 bases at V and 0 bases at J, with 10 bases between. Germline CDR1 reads LNHDA; CDR2 reads SQIVND (reference sequence). The CDR3 reads CASSGVFMNTEAFF. The CDR3 bases are TGTGCCAGTAGTGGGGTTTTTATGAACACTGAAGCTTTCTTT.

J is TRBJ2-6 and V is TRBV29-1, with a weak D call TRBD1 (5 bases). The CDR3 consists of 16 residues. Germline lookup yields CDR1 SQVTM and CDR2 ANQGSEA. V dropped 4 bases and J dropped 0 bases, with 13 bases sitting between them. The CDR3 DNA sequence: TGCAGCGTTGCGCAGGGTGCAGGCTCTGGGGCCAACGTCCTGACTTTC. Translation gives CSVAQGAGSGANVLTF.

This rearrangement joins TRBV21-1 to TRBJ2-2; TRBD2, as called in the table, went unchecked against the DNA. TRBV21-1 is noted as a pseudogene. The CDR3 has 19 residues. CDR3 sequence: CASSNPGTSGGMNTGELFF. As DNA, the CDR3 is TGTGCCAGCAGCAATCCCGGGACTAGCGGGGGGATGAACACCGGGGAGCTGTTTTTT.

The chain carries TRBV7-2 and TRBJ1-4, with D tentatively TRBD1 (6 bases). The CDR3 has 15 amino acids. V lost 1 base and J 3 bases, leaving 9 bases between the germline ends. Germline CDR1 is SGHTA and CDR2 is FQGNSA. For the CDR3, the DNA is TGTGCCAGCAGCTTAGAGGGGGGTCCTAATGAAAAACTGTTTTTT. Translation: CASSLEGGPNEKLFF.

The chain recombines TRBV4-2 with TRBJ2-2; D perhaps matches TRBD2 (7 bases). Trimming stripped 1 base from V and 5 bases from J, with 17 bases between. CDR1 is LGHNA and CDR2 is YNFKEQ in the germline V gene. The CDR3 is made up of 17 amino acids. The chain's CDR3 is CASSQAEGGLGTGELFF. The CDR3 DNA reads TGTGCCAGCAGCCAAGCTGAGGGGGGGTTAGGGACCGGGGAGCTGTTTTTT.

The CDR3 sequence is CASSYGLSSYNSPLHF. The CDR3 DNA reads TGTGCCAGCAGTTATGGCCTGAGCTCCTATAATTCACCCCTCCACTTT. The rearrangement uses TRBV6-5 and TRBJ1-6; no firm D call. The length of the CDR3 is 16 residues. The germline CDR1 and CDR2 sequences are MNHEY and SVGAGI. The germline V and J ends were trimmed by 3 bases and 0 bases, with 9 bases remaining between them.

This clone showed up just a few times. V and J are TRBV13 and TRBJ2-7; 9 bases agree with TRBD2. There are 18 residues in the CDR3. CDR1 and CDR2 (germline): PRHDT, FYEKMQ (reference sequence). V gave up 5 bases and J gave up 2 bases; unmatched junction bases: 16. This CDR3 reads CASSLLAGTNYLPYEQYF. The DNA of the CDR3 is TGTGCCAGCAGCCTCCTAGCGGGGACGAACTACTTACCCTACGAGCAGTACTTC.

This chain links TRBV7-8 with TRBJ1-6, with D perhaps TRBD1 (5 bases). Germline V lookup: CDR1 SGHVS, CDR2 FQNEAQ. The CDR3 contains 17 residues. The V end was cut by 2 bases, the J end by 1 base, with 12 bases between. CDR3 region: CASSLRPRQSYNSPLHF. The CDR3 DNA is TGTGCCAGCAGCTTAAGGCCTCGACAGTCCTATAATTCACCCCTCCACTTT.

The chain has TRBV11-1 and TRBJ1-3; D call uncertain. The CDR3 extends over 15 amino acids. Germline V gene data show CDR1 as SGHAT and CDR2 as FQDESV (reference sequence). Trimming stripped 2 bases from V and 0 bases from J, with 8 bases between. Here the CDR3 reads CASSLLPFSGNTIYF. DNA of the CDR3: TGTGCCAGCAGCTTACTTCCATTCTCTGGAAACACCATATATTTT. Drawing the rest from reference TRBV11-1 and TRBJ1-3, the complete variable domain is EAEVAQSPRYKITEKSQAVAFWCDPISGHATLYWYRQILGQGPELLVQFQDESVVDDSQLPKDRFSAERLKGVDSTLKIQPAELGDSAMYLCASSLLPFSGNTIYFGEGSWLTVV.

This clone has just one count. The V gene is TRBV5-1, the J gene TRBJ2-3; D is tentatively TRBD1 or TRBD2 (5 bases each). V was pared by 2 bases and J by 6 bases, with 25 bases between. Germline values: CDR1 SGHRS, CDR2 YFSETQ. This CDR3 spans 18 amino acids. The CDR3 region is CASSLRGWPSNPGDTQYF. As DNA, the CDR3 is TGCGCCAGCAGCTTACGGGGTTGGCCATCGAACCCAGGGGATACGCAGTATTTT.

This clone turned up a few times. The chain links TRBV5-8 to TRBJ2-2; 7 nucleotides match TRBD2. The V and J ends lost 3 bases and 9 bases, in that order; junction bases with no gene match: 23. CDR1 is SGHTS, CDR2 YDEGEE, per germline. The CDR3 is 19 amino acids. The CDR3 DNA follows: TGTGCCAGCAGCTCAGACTGGAGCGGGATCGGGGACCGTACCAGGGAGCTGTTTTTT. Translating it yields CASSSDWSGIGDRTRELFF.

The genes are TRBV11-2 and TRBJ1-2; TRBD1 might be the D (5 bases). There are 11 residues in the CDR3. Trimming removed 5 bases at V and 8 bases at J, with 9 bases between. Germline V gene sequence: CDR1 SGHAT, CDR2 FQNNGV. The CDR3 loop is CASSGRGGYTF. CDR3 DNA: TGTGCCAGCAGCGGGAGGGGCGGCTACACCTTC.

As DNA, the CDR3 is TGCGCCAGCAGCCGAGAAGCGGGGGTTGTAGGGACAGATACGCAGTATTTT. Translating gives CASSREAGVVGTDTQYF. The V call is TRBV4-3, the J call TRBJ2-3; 8 nucleotides match TRBD2. With V trimmed by 4 bases and J by 3 bases, 12 bases remained unmatched. The CDR3 loop spans 17 amino acids. The germline CDR1 and CDR2 sequences are LGHNA and YSLEER.

The chain links TRBV10-3 to TRBJ2-5; 8 bases fit TRBD2. V lost 0 bases and J lost 2; bases outside the gene matches: 5. The CDR3 runs 16 residues. The V gene's germline CDR1 is ENHRY and CDR2 SYGVKD. CDR3 residues: CAISESNRGGQETQYF. The CDR3 nucleotides are TGTGCCATCAGTGAGTCTAACCGGGGGGGGCAAGAGACCCAGTACTTC.

V is TRBV19 and J is TRBJ1-2; D remains ambiguous. CDR3 length: 13 amino acids. Germline-derived CDR1 and CDR2 are LNHDA and SQIVND (reference sequence). Trimming shortened V by 3 bases and J by 8 bases, and 13 bases separated the two germline ends. The CDR3 nucleotides are TGTGCCAGTAGTATGGGCCGGTCGGGGGGCTACACCTTC. It codes for CASSMGRSGGYTF.

This chain connects TRBV11-1 to TRBJ2-3; perhaps TRBD2 as D (7 bases). The CDR3 has 16 amino acids. Per the germline V gene, CDR1 is SGHAT and CDR2 is FQDESV (reference sequence). Trimming shortened V by 1 base and J by 2 bases, and 13 bases separated the two germline ends. CDR3 region: CASSLEAGAPTDTQYF. The CDR3 DNA reads as TGTGCCAGCAGCTTAGAGGCGGGGGCTCCCACAGATACGCAGTATTTT.

The chain uses TRBV5-4 and TRBJ2-1; D perhaps matches TRBD2 (5 bases). CDR1 SGHNT and CDR2 YYREEE come from the germline V gene (reference sequence). The CDR3 runs to 15 residues. The V end lost 1 base, the J end lost 4 bases, and 12 bases lay between the germline ends. CDR3 DNA: TGTGCCAGCAGCTTGTGGAGGCTCCTGTACAATGAGCAGTTCTTC. This translates into CASSLWRLLYNEQFF.

The chain links TRBV6-6 to TRBJ1-4, with 7 bases identical to TRBD1. CDR3 length equals 14 residues. Germline CDR1 reads MNHNY; CDR2 reads SVGAGI (reference sequence). V lost 8 bases to trimming and J lost 5 bases; unmatched junction nucleotides: 8. In DNA, the CDR3 is TGTGCCAGCTCTTGGGAGACAGGGAATGAAAAACTGTTTTTT. Encoded protein: CASSWETGNEKLFF.

J is TRBJ2-7 and V is TRBV15; 7 nucleotides line up with TRBD1. The V gene end was trimmed by 0 bases and the J gene end by 4 bases; junction bases not matched to a gene: 3. In germline, CDR1 is LNHNV, CDR2 YYDKDF (reference sequence). The CDR3 loop spans 14 amino acids. CDR3 DNA: TGTGCCACCAGCAGAGAGGGGACAGCGTACGAGCAGTACTTC. As protein: CATSREGTAYEQYF. Full variable domain (remainder filled in from reference TRBV15 and TRBJ2-7): DAMVIQNPRYQVTQFGKPVTLSCSQTLNHNVMYWYQQKSSQAPKLLFHYYDKDFNNEADTPDNFQSRRPNTSFCFLDIRSPGLGDTAMYLCATSREGTAYEQYFGPGTRLTVT.

Turning to this clone: One end of the junction is discordant with germline, which a read error may explain. This rearrangement joins TRBV10-1 to TRBJ2-1; D gene unclear. The CDR3 runs 10 residues. CDR1 is WNHNN and CDR2 is SYGVQD in the germline V gene (reference sequence). CDR3 in amino acids: CANSYNEQFF. The CDR3 bases are TGCGCCAACAGTTACAATGAGCAGTTCTTC.

This clone was found a few times. The rearrangement joins TRBV6-4 to TRBJ2-7, with 7 bases lining up with TRBD2. Germline V CDR1 and CDR2: MRHNA, SNTAGT. This CDR3 region has 13 residues. J was trimmed by 6 bases and V by 4 bases; bases with no gene match: 6. Here the CDR3 DNA reads TGTGCCAGCAGTGCCCAGCGGGGATCCGAGCAGTACTTC. It translates to CASSAQRGSEQYF.